The clone carrying this T cell receptor (beta chain) was observed a handful of times. The sample comes from a study of blood T cells in healthy people across ages. Alongside a J-beta primer mix, a sample-barcoded 5' primer served in a second PCR lasting about 7 to 12 cycles. Each CDR3 protein is one row after TCRdb ran MiXCR on the 5' RACE reads. The profile covers around 1.7 million distinct CDR3 sequences, with 25% to 30% appearing a single time and less than 9.5% taken by the ten largest. Trimming took 8 bases from V and 5 from J, leaving 7 bases between them. CDR1 is MDHEN, CDR2 SYDVKM, per germline. This CDR3 region has 11 residues.

Sequencing was carried out using blood. This sequence joins TRBV28 and TRBJ2-1; D gene ambiguous. The receptor's source is a woman younger than 45 in good health. The CDR3 DNA is TGTGCCAGCGGCGTTCACAATGAGCAGTTCTTC. Its translation is CASGVHNEQFF.